This TCR beta chain appears in the sequencing data of a study of T cells in Graves' hyperthyroidism and ophthalmopathy. TCR beta CDR3 regions were amplified from RNA transcripts. HTBI primers were used for first-round RT-PCR of the TCR CDR3. Each CDR3 protein gets one entry after TCRdb re-called the multiplex PCR reads with MiXCR. The table shows around 530,000 distinct CDR3 sequences, with about a sixth occurring only once. This clonotype was counted ten times or more. The antigen remains unidentified. This CDR3 region has 13 residues. V lost 4 bases to trimming and J lost 3 bases; unmatched junction nucleotides: 6. CDR1 and CDR2 from the germline V gene are DFQATT and SNEGSKA (reference sequence). Study-level points and caveats: Ophthalmopathy was told apart from stable hyperthyroidism by a 13 V-J model.

This receptor was taken from a woman aged 18-29 years with Graves' ophthalmopathy. Sequenced: blood. The J gene is TRBJ2-7, the V gene TRBV20-1; 7 nucleotides line up with TRBD2. The CDR3 bases are TGCAGTGCTATGCCTAGCGGAAACTACGAGCAGTACTTC. Translating it yields CSAMPSGNYEQYF.